One and the same sample provided the 19 T cell receptor beta chains below, sequenced in a study of blood T cell repertoires in COVID-19. Using immunoSEQ multiplex PCR, the repertoire was profiled, and TCRdb retains in-frame clones only, with some absent. The profile shows about 240,000 clones, about 93% of them singletons. Sequenced material: peripheral blood. The receptor source for this set is a man aged 25 to 40 with COVID-19, enrolled during active disease.

The chain recombines TRBV6-5 with TRBJ1-2; D is unresolved. There are 16 residues in the CDR3. Trimming cost V 0 bases and J 1 base, with 12 bases left between them. CDR1 MNHEY and CDR2 SVGAGI come from the germline V gene. CDR3 coding DNA: TGTGCCAGCAGTTACTCTTCCGATAGACTTAACTATGGCTACACCTTC. Translated: CASSYSSDRLNYGYTF.

The genes are TRBV10-3 and TRBJ2-5; D remains unclear. Trimming cost V 3 bases and J 3 bases, with 8 bases left between them. The CDR3 is 13 amino acids. Per germline, CDR1 ENHRY and CDR2 SYGVKD. For the CDR3, the DNA is TGTGCCATCAGTGATTTCGGAGAAGAGACCCAGTACTTC. It encodes CAISDFGEETQYF.

The V call is TRBV5-1, the J call TRBJ1-1; TRBD1 matches 8 bases. Germline CDR1 SGHRS, CDR2 YFSETQ. Trimming cost V 6 bases and J 4 bases; bases outside gene matches: 14. CDR3 length: 16 amino acids. CDR3 nucleotides: TGCGCCAGCAATCCCGGGACAGGATCGAGGGGCACTGAAGCTTTCTTT. It yields the protein CASNPGTGSRGTEAFF.

CDR3 coding DNA: TGTGCCAGCAGCTTAAACGGGGGAGGGAAAGATACGCAGTATTTT. It specifies CASSLNGGGKDTQYF. V gene TRBV7-6 combines with J gene TRBJ2-3; 7 bases agree with TRBD2. The CDR3 runs to 15 residues. V shed 2 bases and J 5 bases; nucleotides not matched to a gene: 7. Germline V lookup: CDR1 SGHVS, CDR2 FNYEAQ. The full variable domain, with the rest looked up from reference TRBV7-6 and TRBJ2-3, is GAGVSQSPRYKVTKRGQDVALRCDPISGHVSLYWYRQALGQGPEFLTYFNYEAQQDKSGLPNDRFSAERPEGSISTLTIQRTEQRDSAMYRCASSLNGGGKDTQYFGPGTRLTVL.

The chain combines TRBV30 with TRBJ1-5; D is undetermined. V gave up 2 bases and J gave up 7 bases, with 12 bases separating them. Germline CDR1 is GTSNPN and CDR2 is SVGIG (reference sequence). This CDR3 has 13 amino acids. DNA for the CDR3: TGTGCCTGGAGTCCCTCCAGGCTCCAGCCCCAGCATTTT. Amino acid sequence: CAWSPSRLQPQHF.

This clone was seen just once. The rearrangement uses TRBV19 and TRBJ1-5, with D tentatively TRBD1 (6 bases). Germline V lookup: CDR1 LNHDA, CDR2 SQIVND (reference sequence). The ends were cut back, 0 bases at V and 9 bases at J, with 15 bases in the middle. The CDR3 contains 15 residues. CDR3 nucleotides: TGTGCCAGTAGTATAGATCGAGTCGGGGGGCTGCCCCAGCATTTT. Translating it yields CASSIDRVGGLPQHF.

V and J are TRBV6-2 or TRBV6-3 and TRBJ2-7, with 8 positions matching TRBD1. The CDR3 loop spans 17 amino acids. Germline-derived CDR1 and CDR2 are MNHEY and SVGEGT. Unmatched junction bases numbered 7, after V lost 0 bases and J lost 0 bases. The CDR3 reads CASSYSEGQATSYEQYF. The CDR3 nucleotides read TGTGCCAGCAGTTACTCAGAGGGACAGGCGACCTCCTACGAGCAGTACTTC.

The rearrangement uses TRBV21-1 and TRBJ1-1; the table's D call of TRBD1 was not tested on the DNA. TRBV21-1 is described as a pseudogene. The CDR3 runs to 13 residues. The CDR3 region has the DNA TGTGCCAGCAGCTGGACAGTGGCCACTGAAGCTTTCTTT. Its translation is CASSWTVATEAFF.

This chain links TRBV10-3 with TRBJ2-7; D is uncertain. Trimming took off 6 bases at V and 3 bases at J, with 6 bases between the two ends. This CDR3 region has 11 residues. Germline-derived CDR1 and CDR2 are ENHRY and SYGVKD. The CDR3 protein is CAISQYYEQYF. The CDR3 DNA is TGTGCCATCAGCCAGTACTACGAGCAGTACTTC.

V gene TRBV12-3 or TRBV12-4 combines with J gene TRBJ1-1; 7 nucleotides align to TRBD1. CDR3 size: 13 residues. The V and J ends lost 6 bases and 5 bases, in that order; junction bases with no gene match: 6. The CDR3 spells CASSWDSQTEAFF. In nucleotides, the CDR3 is TGTGCCAGCAGCTGGGACAGCCAAACTGAAGCTTTCTTT.

The V gene is TRBV27, the J gene TRBJ2-1, with TRBD2 matching 11 bases. This CDR3 has 15 residues. From germline, CDR1 is MNHEY and CDR2 SMNVEV (reference sequence). V was clipped by 6 bases and J by 4 bases; unmatched bases: 5. The CDR3 protein is CASSSGTSGYNEQFF. The CDR3 nucleotides are TGTGCCAGCAGCTCCGGGACTAGCGGTTACAATGAGCAGTTCTTC.

The sample holds a few counts of this clone. This rearrangement joins TRBV4-1 to TRBJ2-2; 11 bases line up with TRBD2. This CDR3 region has 14 residues. The junction had 4 bases not matched to a gene; V was cut back by 7 bases and J by 6 bases. Germline CDR1 MGHRA, CDR2 YSYEKL. Written as DNA, the CDR3 is TGCGCCAGCACTAGACTAGCGGGGTCCGGGGAGCTGTTTTTT. It codes for CASTRLAGSGELFF.

The table lists this clone with a count of one. This chain joins TRBV4-1 and TRBJ1-1; TRBD1 matches at 8 bases. The CDR3 consists of 16 residues. Germline-derived CDR1 and CDR2 are MGHRA and YSYEKL. Trimming at V came to 1 base and at J to 5 bases, leaving 9 bases not matched to a gene. CDR3 in amino acids: CASSQVLGQEKTEAFF. The CDR3 DNA is TGCGCCAGCAGCCAAGTTTTGGGACAGGAGAAAACTGAAGCTTTCTTT.

The V and J genes are TRBV4-1 and TRBJ1-2; D possibly corresponds to TRBD1 (6 bases). V lost 4 bases and J lost 7, with 16 bases in between. Germline V gene lookup returns CDR1 MGHRA and CDR2 YSYEKL. The CDR3 covers 14 residues. CDR3 region: CASSPTGTISGYTF. In DNA form, the CDR3 reads TGCGCCAGCAGCCCAACTGGGACAATCTCTGGCTACACCTTC.

CDR3 nucleotides: TGTGCCTGGATTAGCGGGGGGACGAACACCGGGGAGCTGTTTTTT. It yields the protein CAWISGGTNTGELFF. V and J are TRBV30 and TRBJ2-2, with 10 nucleotides matching TRBD2. The CDR3 sequence is 15 residues long. Germline V gene data show CDR1 as GTSNPN and CDR2 as SVGIG (reference sequence). V was pared by 4 bases and J by 0 bases, with 2 bases of the junction left unmatched.

The chain carries TRBV9 and TRBJ2-5, with TRBD2 matching 9 bases. V gave up 0 bases and J gave up 0 bases; unmatched junction bases: 6. This CDR3 is built from 17 residues. Germline lookup yields CDR1 SGDLS and CDR2 YYNGEE. The CDR3 region is CASSVDPSGGYQETQYF. CDR3 DNA: TGTGCCAGCAGCGTAGACCCGAGCGGGGGGTACCAAGAGACCCAGTACTTC.

The chain joins TRBV19 to TRBJ1-4; D unclear. Trimming pared 3 bases from V and 8 bases from J, leaving 7 bases between. The CDR3 sequence is 12 residues long. Germline CDR1 and CDR2: LNHDA and SQIVND (reference sequence). The CDR3 reads CASSIRGEKLFF. The CDR3 DNA is TGTGCCAGTAGTATTAGAGGCGAAAAACTGTTTTTT.

The chain recombines TRBV19 with TRBJ2-3; maybe TRBD1 (5 bases). In germline, CDR1 is LNHDA, CDR2 SQIVND (reference sequence). Deletions cut 3 bases from V and 5 bases from J, with 15 bases between. The CDR3 runs to 15 residues. Here the CDR3 DNA reads TGTGCCAGTAGTATCAGGGTCCCCCAGGGAGATACGCAGTATTTT. Translated, it gives CASSIRVPQGDTQYF. The full variable domain, with the rest looked up from reference TRBV19 and TRBJ2-3, is DGGITQSPKYLFRKEGQNVTLSCEQNLNHDAMYWYRQDPGQGLRLIYYSQIVNDFQKGDIAEGYSVSREKKESFPLTVTSAQKNPTAFYLCASSIRVPQGDTQYFGPGTRLTVL.

The V and J genes are TRBV10-3 and TRBJ2-1; 9 bases map to TRBD2. The germline V gene has CDR1 ENHRY and CDR2 SYGVKD. This CDR3 is built from 15 residues. J was trimmed by 4 bases and V by 7 bases; bases with no gene match: 8. The CDR3 sequence: CAITAGGPRYNEQFF. The CDR3 DNA sequence: TGTGCCATCACCGCGGGGGGGCCGCGTTACAATGAGCAGTTCTTC.